The entry below describes one T cell receptor beta chain. Antigen specificity is unknown. The sample comes from a study of OX40 agonist ivuxolimab in advanced cancers. Study as a whole: Dose-escalation patients suffered from hepatocellular carcinoma, melanoma, renal cell or head and neck cancer. Three patients showed partial responses: one hepatocellular carcinoma and two cutaneous melanoma cases.

Study-wide points: Circulating CD4+ and CD8+ T cells showed clonal expansion by week 6 at 0.1 to 3.0 mg/kg. No determination was made of the antigen specificity of the expanded peripheral T cells.

Produced via immunoSEQ multiplex PCR; TCRdb's table is partial and in-frame only. This table holds about 73,000 clones, 80% to 95% found once. The CDR3 sequence is 16 residues long. The germline V gene has CDR1 SEHNR and CDR2 FQNEAQ (reference sequence). V gave up 5 bases and J gave up 3 bases, with 18 bases separating them. V usage is TRBV7-9 and J usage is TRBJ2-3, with D unclear. The source was CD4+ or CD8+ T cells sorted from blood, collected in a trial of the OX40 agonist ivuxolimab. The clonotype comes from an adult with an advanced solid tumor such as melanoma, head and neck, liver or kidney cancer. The CDR3 loop reads CASSVGYQSRTDTQYF. CDR3 DNA sequence: TGTGCCAGCAGCGTAGGGTACCAATCTAGGACAGATACGCAGTATTTT.